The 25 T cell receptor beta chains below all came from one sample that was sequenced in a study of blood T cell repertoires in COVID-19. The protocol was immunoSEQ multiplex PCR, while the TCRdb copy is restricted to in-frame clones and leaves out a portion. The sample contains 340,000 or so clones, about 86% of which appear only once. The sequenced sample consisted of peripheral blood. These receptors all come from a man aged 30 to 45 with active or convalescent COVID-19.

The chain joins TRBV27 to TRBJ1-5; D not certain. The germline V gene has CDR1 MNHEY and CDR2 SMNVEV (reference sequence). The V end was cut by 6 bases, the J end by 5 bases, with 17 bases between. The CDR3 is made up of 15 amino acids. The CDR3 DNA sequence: TGTGCCAGCAGGCTCGAGGGAAAACTGGATCAGCCCCAGCATTTT. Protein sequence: CASRLEGKLDQPQHF.

CDR3 sequence (DNA): TGTGCCAGCAGTTCAGGGGGCGGAGGCTACACCTTC. Translated: CASSSGGGGYTF. The gene calls are TRBV28 and TRBJ1-2, with TRBD1 matching over 8 bases. CDR1 is MDHEN and CDR2 is SYDVKM in the germline V gene. The ends lost 4 bases at V and 8 bases at J; junction bases unmatched: 3. The CDR3 contains 12 residues.

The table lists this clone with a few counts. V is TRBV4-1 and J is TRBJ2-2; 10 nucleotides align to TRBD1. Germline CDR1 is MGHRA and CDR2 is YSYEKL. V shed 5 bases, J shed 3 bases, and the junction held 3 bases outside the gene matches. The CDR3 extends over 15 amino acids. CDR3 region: CASSSGTGDTGELFF. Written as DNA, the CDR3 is TGCGCCAGCAGCTCCGGGACAGGGGACACCGGGGAGCTGTTTTTT.

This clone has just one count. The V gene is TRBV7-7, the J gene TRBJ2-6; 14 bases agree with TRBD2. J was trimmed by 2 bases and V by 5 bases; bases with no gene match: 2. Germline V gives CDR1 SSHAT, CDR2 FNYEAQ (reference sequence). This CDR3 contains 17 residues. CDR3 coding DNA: TGTGCCAGCAGCCAGGGACTAGCGGGAGCTGGGGCCAACGTCCTGACTTTC. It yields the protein CASSQGLAGAGANVLTF.

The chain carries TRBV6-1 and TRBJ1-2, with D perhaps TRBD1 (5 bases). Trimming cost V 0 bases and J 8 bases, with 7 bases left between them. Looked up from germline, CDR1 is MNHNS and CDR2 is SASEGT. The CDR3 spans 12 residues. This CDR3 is CASSEAGEGYTF. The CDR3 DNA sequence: TGTGCCAGCAGTGAAGCAGGGGAAGGCTACACCTTC.

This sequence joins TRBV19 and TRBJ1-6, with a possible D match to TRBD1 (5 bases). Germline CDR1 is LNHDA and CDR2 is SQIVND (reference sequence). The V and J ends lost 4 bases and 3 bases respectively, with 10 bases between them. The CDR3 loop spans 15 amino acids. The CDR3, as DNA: TGTGCCAGTAGTAGAGACAGTCTCTATAATTCACCCCTCCACTTT. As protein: CASSRDSLYNSPLHF.

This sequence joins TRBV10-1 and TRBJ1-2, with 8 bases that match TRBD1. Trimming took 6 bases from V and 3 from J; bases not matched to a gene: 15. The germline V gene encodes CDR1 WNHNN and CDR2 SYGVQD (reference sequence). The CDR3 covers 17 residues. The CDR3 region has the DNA TGCGCCAGCAGAATCGACAGGGGTAGTTGGTTGGACTATGGCTACACCTTC. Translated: CASRIDRGSWLDYGYTF.

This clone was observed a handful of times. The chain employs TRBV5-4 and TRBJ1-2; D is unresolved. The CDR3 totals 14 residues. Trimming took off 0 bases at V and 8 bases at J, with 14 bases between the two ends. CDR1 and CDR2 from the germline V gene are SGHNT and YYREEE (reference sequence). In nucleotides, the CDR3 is TGTGCCAGCAGCTTGGGCGACTCAACTTGGGGCTACACCTTC. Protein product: CASSLGDSTWGYTF. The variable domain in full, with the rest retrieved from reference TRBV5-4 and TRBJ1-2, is ETGVTQSPTHLIKTRGQQVTLRCSSQSGHNTVSWYQQALGQGPQFIFQYYREEENGRGNFPPRFSGLQFPNYSSELNVNALELDDSALYLCASSLGDSTWGYTFGSGTRLTVV.

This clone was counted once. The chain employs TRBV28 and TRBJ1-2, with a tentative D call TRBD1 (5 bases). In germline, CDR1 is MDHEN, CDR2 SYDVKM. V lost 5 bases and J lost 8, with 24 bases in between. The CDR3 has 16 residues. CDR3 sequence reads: CASSTPHTGFRSGYTF. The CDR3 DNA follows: TGTGCCAGCAGTACGCCTCATACAGGTTTCAGGAGCGGCTACACCTTC.

The CDR3 region has the DNA TGCGCCAGCAGCCGCTGGGGGCGGCCATTAACAACTAATGAAAAACTGTTTTTT. Amino acids: CASSRWGRPLTTNEKLFF. The gene calls are TRBV4-1 and TRBJ1-4; D might be TRBD1 (6 bases). V lost 4 bases and J 0 bases, leaving 18 bases between the germline ends. CDR1 and CDR2 from the germline V gene are MGHRA and YSYEKL. This CDR3 has 18 amino acids.

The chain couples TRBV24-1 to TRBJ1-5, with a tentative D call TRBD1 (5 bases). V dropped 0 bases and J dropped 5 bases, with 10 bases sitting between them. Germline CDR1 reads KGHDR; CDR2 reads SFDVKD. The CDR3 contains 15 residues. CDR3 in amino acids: CATSDLSGGDQPQHF. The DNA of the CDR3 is TGTGCCACCAGTGATTTGAGTGGAGGGGATCAGCCCCAGCATTTT.

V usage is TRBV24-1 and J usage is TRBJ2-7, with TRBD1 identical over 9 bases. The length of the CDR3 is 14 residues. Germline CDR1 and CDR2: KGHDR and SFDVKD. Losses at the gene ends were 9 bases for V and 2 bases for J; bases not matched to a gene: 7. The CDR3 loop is CATGGTGRPYEQYF. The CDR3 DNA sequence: TGTGCCACCGGAGGGACAGGGCGCCCCTACGAGCAGTACTTC.

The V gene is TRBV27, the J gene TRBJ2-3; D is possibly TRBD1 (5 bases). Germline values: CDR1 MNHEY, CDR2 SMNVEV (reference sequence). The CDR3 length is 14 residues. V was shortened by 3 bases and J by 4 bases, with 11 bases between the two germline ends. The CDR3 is CASSFRQGSDTQYF. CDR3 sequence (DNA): TGTGCCAGCAGTTTTAGGCAGGGCTCAGATACGCAGTATTTT.

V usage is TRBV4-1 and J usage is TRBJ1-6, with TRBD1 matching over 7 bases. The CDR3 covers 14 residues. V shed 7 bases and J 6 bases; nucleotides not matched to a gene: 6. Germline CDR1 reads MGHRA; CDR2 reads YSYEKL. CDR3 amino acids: CASTPTGLNSPLHF. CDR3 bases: TGCGCCAGCACCCCGACAGGGCTTAATTCACCCCTCCACTTT.

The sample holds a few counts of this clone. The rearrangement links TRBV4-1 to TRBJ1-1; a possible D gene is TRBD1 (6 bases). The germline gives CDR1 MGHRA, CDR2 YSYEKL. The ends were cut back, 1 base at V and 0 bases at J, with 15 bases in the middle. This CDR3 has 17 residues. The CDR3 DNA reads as TGCGCCAGCAGCCAAGTCCCGATGAGGGACATGAACACTGAAGCTTTCTTT. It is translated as CASSQVPMRDMNTEAFF.

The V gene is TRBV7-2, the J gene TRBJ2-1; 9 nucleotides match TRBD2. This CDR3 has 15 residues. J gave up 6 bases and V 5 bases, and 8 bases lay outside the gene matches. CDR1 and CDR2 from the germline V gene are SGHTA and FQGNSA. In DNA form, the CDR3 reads TGTGCCAGCAGCCGTCCTAGCGGGGCCTTCAATGAGCAGTTCTTC. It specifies CASSRPSGAFNEQFF.

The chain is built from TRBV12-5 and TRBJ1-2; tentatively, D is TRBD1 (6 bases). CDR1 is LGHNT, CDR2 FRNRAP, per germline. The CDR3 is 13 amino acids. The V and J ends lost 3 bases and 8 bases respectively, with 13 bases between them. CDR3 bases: TGTGCTAGTGGTTTTCAGGGGCAAGGGGGCTACACCTTC. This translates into CASGFQGQGGYTF.

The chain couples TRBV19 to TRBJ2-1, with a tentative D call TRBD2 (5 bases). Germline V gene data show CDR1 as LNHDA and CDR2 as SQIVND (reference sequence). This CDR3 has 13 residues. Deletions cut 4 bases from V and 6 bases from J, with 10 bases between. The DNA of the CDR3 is TGTGCCAGTAGTAACGGACTCAGCAATGAGCAGTTCTTC. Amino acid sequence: CASSNGLSNEQFF.

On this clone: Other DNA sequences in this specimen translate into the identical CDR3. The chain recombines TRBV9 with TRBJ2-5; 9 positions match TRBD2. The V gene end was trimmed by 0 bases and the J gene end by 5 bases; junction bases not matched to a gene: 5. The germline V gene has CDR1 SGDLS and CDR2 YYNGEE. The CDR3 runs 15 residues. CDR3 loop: CASSVGGGAGETQYF. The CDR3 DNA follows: TGTGCCAGCAGCGTAGGCGGGGGGGCCGGGGAGACCCAGTACTTC.

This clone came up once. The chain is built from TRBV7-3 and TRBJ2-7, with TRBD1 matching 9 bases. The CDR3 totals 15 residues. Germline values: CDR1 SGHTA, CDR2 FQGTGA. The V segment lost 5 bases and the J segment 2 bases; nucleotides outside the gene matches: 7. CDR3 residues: CASSAGQGFPYEQYF. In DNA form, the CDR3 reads TGTGCCAGCAGCGCCGGACAGGGGTTCCCCTACGAGCAGTACTTC. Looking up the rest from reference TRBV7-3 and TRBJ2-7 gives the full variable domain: GAGVSQTPSNKVTEKGKYVELRCDPISGHTALYWYRQSLGQGPEFLIYFQGTGAADDSGLPNDRFFAVRPEGSVSTLKIQRTERGDSAVYLCASSAGQGFPYEQYFGPGTRLTVT.

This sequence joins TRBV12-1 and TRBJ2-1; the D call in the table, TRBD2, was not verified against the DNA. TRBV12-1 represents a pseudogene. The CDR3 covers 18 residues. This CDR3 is CASSNLGGDSGRVNEQFF. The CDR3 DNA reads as TGTGCCAGCAGTAACTTGGGGGGAGATAGCGGGAGGGTGAATGAGCAGTTCTTC.

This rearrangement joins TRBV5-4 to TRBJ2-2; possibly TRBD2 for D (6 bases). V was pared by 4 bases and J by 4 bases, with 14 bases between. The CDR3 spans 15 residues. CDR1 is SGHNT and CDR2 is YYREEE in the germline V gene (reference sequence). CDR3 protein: CASSRDGEVTGELFF. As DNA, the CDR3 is TGTGCCAGCAGCCGGGACGGGGAGGTCACCGGGGAGCTGTTTTTT. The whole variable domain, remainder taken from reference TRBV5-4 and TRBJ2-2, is ETGVTQSPTHLIKTRGQQVTLRCSSQSGHNTVSWYQQALGQGPQFIFQYYREEENGRGNFPPRFSGLQFPNYSSELNVNALELDDSALYLCASSRDGEVTGELFFGEGSRLTVL.

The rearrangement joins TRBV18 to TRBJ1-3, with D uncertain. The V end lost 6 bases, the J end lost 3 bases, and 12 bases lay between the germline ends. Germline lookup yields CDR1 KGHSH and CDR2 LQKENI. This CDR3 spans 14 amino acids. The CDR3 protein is CASSPAGSGNTIYF. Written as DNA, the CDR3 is TGTGCCAGCTCCCCCGCGGGGAGTGGAAACACCATATATTTT. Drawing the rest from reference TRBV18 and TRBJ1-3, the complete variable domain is NAGVMQNPRHLVRRRGQEARLRCSPMKGHSHVYWYRQLPEEGLKFMVYLQKENIIDESGMPKERFSAEFPKEGPSILRIQQVVRGDSAAYFCASSPAGSGNTIYFGEGSWLTVV.

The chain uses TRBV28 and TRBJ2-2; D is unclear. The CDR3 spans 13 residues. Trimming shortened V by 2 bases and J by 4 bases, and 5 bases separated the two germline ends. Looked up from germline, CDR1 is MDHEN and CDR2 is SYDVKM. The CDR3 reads CASSLSSTGELFF. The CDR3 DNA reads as TGTGCCAGCAGTTTAAGTAGCACCGGGGAGCTGTTTTTT.

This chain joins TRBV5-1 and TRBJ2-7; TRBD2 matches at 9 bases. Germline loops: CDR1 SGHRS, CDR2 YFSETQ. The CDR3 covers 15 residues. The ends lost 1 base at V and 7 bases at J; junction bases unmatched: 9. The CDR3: CASSLSLAGSGEQYF. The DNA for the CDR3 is TGCGCCAGCAGCTTGAGCCTAGCGGGGTCCGGGGAGCAGTACTTC.